This TCR beta chain was identified during a study of CD4 T cells in relation to SARS-CoV-2 and coronaviruses. For the study at large: ViraFEST: approximately nine-day antigen culture of PBMCs, then TCR beta CDR3 sequencing.

Sequencing used immunoSEQ multiplex PCR; TCRdb keeps in-frame clones, though not all of them. The table has about 34,000 clones, about three quarters seen once. Naive or memory CD4+ cells were cultured 1:1 with T cell-depleted PBMCs plus CEF. The length of the CDR3 is 13 residues. V was shortened by 1 base and J by 4 bases, with 4 bases between the two germline ends. Germline values: CDR1 LGHDT, CDR2 YNNKEL (reference sequence). About this clone itself: Its specificity is not known. The identical CDR3 is also encoded by other nucleotide sequences in the sample.

The clonotype comes from an adult with COVID-19. Material for sequencing was memory CD4+ T cells from PBMCs, cultured in vitro. The J gene is TRBJ2-2, the V gene TRBV3-1 (or the pseudogene TRBV3-2); D gene ambiguous. CDR3 loop: CASSQGTTGELFF. In DNA form, the CDR3 reads TGTGCCAGCAGCCAAGGGACCACCGGGGAGCTGTTTTTT.